This T cell receptor beta chain was observed in a study of immune cell composition in non-small cell lung cancer (dated by TCRdb to about 2017). Background for the entire study: Histologic subtype, mainly lung adenocarcinoma or squamous cell carcinoma, was assigned on the basis of H&E together with p63, CK5, Napsin A and TTF-1 immunohistochemistry. Supplementary cohort #1 consisted of roughly 9 lung adenocarcinoma cases with paired tumour/lung TCR-beta sequencing and with TIL populations generated to assess tumour reactivity. Four tumour specimens that had TCR-beta data belonged to rare histological subtypes and were left out of the subtype comparisons. TCR-beta sequencing (Adaptive Biotechnologies) was performed on 33 to 40 paired NSCLC tumour and non-adjacent lung specimens plus 26 tumour-only specimens.

There are 15 amino acids in the CDR3, from cysteine to phenylalanine inclusive. This entry keeps only the CDR3 DNA: 45 bases, framed from base 1. CDR1 is given as MDHEN and CDR2 as SYDVKM, both from the germline V gene. V is shortened by 10 bases, J by 3 bases, and the region joining them spans 21 bases. A two-step multiplex PCR amplified TCR-beta CDR3 regions from genomic DNA, and the second step of the PCR added Illumina-compatible adaptors. TCR-beta immunosequencing was performed on an Illumina platform as a commercial immunoSEQ service. Concerning the study's data processing: Repertoires were summarised as Top 10 Clones, the percentage of T-cell templates from the ten most frequent sequences, and productive clonality. Productive clonality ranged from 0 to 1, with 1 indicating a monoclonal population. Using log10 scatter plots, tumour-associated clones were identified as sequences that made up at least 0.1% of tumour T-cell templates yet were absent from the matched non-adjacent lung. Student's t-tests were used for two-group comparisons, ANOVA was used for stages, and linear regression was used for relationships, with analyses conducted in GraphPad Prism7 and R. In its TCRdb copy, this immuneACCESS table keeps in-frame sequences only and misses some clones. Where compared with another copy, unresolved V genes explain less than half of these, and the others have no known cause. V, J and clone size are taken as reported in that table, and D and trimming were inferred from the DNA itself. The sample table shows around 16,000 clones, and 70% to 85% are seen once. 9% to 10% of the sample rests with the top ten.

Beyond this particular receptor, the publication reports: In some 11 adenocarcinoma cases, maximal tumour-associated clone frequency correlated strongly with TIL tumour reactivity, whereas overall clonality did not. No significant correlation was found between tumour TCR-beta clonality and smoking pack-years. The reactivity cohort was only approximately 9 cases, and tumour-reactive clones were not shown to share sequences with the dominant in vivo tumour-associated clones. Tumour-associated clones >0.5% occurred in nearly half of NSCLC cases: about 33% of adenocarcinomas versus 75% to 80% of squamous carcinomas.

Only a few counts were recorded for this clone. Which antigen it targets is not known. The record has no base qualities; no much larger clone is one base away. Non-adjacent lung tissue from the same patient, taken as far from the tumour as possible and at least 3 cm away, was used for the normal lung samples. Genomic DNA was isolated with the QIAamp DNA kit from frozen aliquots of single-cell suspensions that had not been sorted. Tissues arrived within 2 hours after resection and were immediately processed into single-cell suspensions. Tissue was mechanically dissociated and enzymatically digested with DNase I, collagenase I and hyaluronidase for less than 35 minutes at 37 °C, then filtered and RBC-lysed. The data were also submitted as part of a second study, on CD4 T cells in lung cancer. Per the second study: To find responses to candidate mutation-encoded neoepitopes, the study screened blood T cells from NSCLC patients and isolated neoantigen-specific CD4+ T-cell clones and TCRs. Tumor and non-adjacent lung tissue came from a handful of patients undergoing curative-intent resections for stage I-III non-small cell lung cancer. Lung adenocarcinoma or squamous cell carcinoma was present in the resected patients, who were aged 60 to 69 at blood donation and were mostly former smokers. Before blood donation, treatments including platinum chemotherapy had been received by the patients, and nivolumab or pembrolizumab had been received by some of the patients. Some responses derived from blood might reflect in vitro priming of naive T cells or cross-reactivity instead of memory responses to the cancer. TCRB deep sequencing tracked the frequency of neoantigen-specific clonotypes in tumor resections, non-adjacent lung and cultured T-cell products. TCRB sequence data were analyzed using the kit provider's software, and tumor enrichment of clonotype templates was assessed with Fisher's exact test.

The source material was non-adjacent lung tissue. The receptor's source is a human donor with non-small cell lung cancer. The rearrangement joined TRBV28 to TRBJ1-1; the D segment could be TRBD1, given 6 matching bases. The nucleotides read TGTGCCACCATCCGGGGCAGGGCAGGGGACACTGAAGCTTTCTTT. The encoded protein is CATIRGRAGDTEAFF.